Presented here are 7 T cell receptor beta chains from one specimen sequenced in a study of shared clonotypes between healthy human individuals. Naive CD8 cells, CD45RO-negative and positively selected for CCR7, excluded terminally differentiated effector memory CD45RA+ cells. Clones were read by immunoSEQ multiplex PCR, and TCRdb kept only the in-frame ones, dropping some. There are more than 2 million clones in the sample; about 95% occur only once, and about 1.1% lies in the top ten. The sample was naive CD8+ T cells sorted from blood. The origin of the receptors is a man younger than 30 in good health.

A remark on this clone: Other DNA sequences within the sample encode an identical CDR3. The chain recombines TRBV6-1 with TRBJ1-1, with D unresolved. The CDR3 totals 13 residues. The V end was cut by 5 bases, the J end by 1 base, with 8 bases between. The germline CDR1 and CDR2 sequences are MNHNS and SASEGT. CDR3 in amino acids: CASSPGPNTEAFF. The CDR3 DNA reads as TGTGCCAGCAGTCCGGGCCCGAACACTGAAGCTTTCTTT.

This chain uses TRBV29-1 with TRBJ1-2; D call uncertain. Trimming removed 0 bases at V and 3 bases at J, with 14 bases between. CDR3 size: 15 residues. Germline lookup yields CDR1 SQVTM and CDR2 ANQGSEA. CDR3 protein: CSVEDQRGPYYGYTF. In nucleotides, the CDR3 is TGCAGCGTTGAAGACCAGCGTGGGCCCTACTATGGCTACACCTTC.

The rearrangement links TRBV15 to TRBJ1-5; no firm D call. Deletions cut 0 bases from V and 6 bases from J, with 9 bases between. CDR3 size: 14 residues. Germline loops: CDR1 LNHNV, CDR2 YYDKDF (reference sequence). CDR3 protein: CATSRDSWVQPQHF. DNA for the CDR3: TGTGCCACCAGCAGAGATTCATGGGTTCAGCCCCAGCATTTT.

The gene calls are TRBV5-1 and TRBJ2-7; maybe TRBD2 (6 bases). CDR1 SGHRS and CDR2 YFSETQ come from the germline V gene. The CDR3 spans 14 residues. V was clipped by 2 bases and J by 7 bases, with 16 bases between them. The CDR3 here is CASSLNVPGDEQYF. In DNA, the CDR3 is TGCGCCAGCAGCTTAAACGTACCGGGGGATGAGCAGTACTTC.

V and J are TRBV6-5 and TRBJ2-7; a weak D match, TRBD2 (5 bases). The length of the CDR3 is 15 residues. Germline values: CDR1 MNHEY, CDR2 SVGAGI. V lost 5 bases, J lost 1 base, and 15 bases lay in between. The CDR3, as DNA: TGTGCCAGCAGTCCCTATGGGAGTATATCCTACGAGCAGTACTTC. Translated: CASSPYGSISYEQYF.

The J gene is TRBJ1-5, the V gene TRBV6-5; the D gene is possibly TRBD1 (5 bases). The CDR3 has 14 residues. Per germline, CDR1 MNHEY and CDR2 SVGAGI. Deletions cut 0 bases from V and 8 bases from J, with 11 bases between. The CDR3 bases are TGTGCCAGCAGTTACTCCGAGGGGAGTGAGCCCCAGCATTTT. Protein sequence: CASSYSEGSEPQHF.

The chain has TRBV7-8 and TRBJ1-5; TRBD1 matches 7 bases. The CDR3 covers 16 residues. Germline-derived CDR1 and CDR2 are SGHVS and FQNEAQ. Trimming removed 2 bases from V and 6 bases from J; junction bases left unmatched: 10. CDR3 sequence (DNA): TGTGCCAGCAGCTTATTTGGGACTCGGGACAGTCAGCCCCAGCATTTT. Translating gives CASSLFGTRDSQPQHF. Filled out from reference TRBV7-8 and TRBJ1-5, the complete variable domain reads GAGVSQSPRYKVAKRGQDVALRCDPISGHVSLFWYQQALGQGPEFLTYFQNEAQLDKSGLPSDRFFAERPEGSVSTLKIQRTQQEDSAVYLCASSLFGTRDSQPQHFGDGTRLSIL.